A single sample is the source of the 19 T cell receptor beta chains below, sequenced in a study of cytomegalovirus exposure and HLA in healthy donors. Repertoires were generated with immunoSEQ multiplex PCR, while TCRdb's copy carries only in-frame clones and drops some. The data show under 250,000 clones, roughly 87% seen once. Input material: PBMCs. Receptors originate from a man aged 18-30 years in good health and CMV-seropositive.

V is TRBV27 and J is TRBJ2-1, with 9 bases that match TRBD2. There are 16 residues in the CDR3. The germline V gene encodes CDR1 MNHEY and CDR2 SMNVEV (reference sequence). Trimming removed 3 bases from V and 2 bases from J; junction bases left unmatched: 5. The CDR3 DNA reads as TGTGCCAGCAGTTTCTCGACTAGCGGTACCTACAATGAGCAGTTCTTC. As protein: CASSFSTSGTYNEQFF.

About this clone itself: Different DNA sequences within this sample yield the same CDR3. The gene calls are TRBV27 and TRBJ2-1; D remains ambiguous. The CDR3 sequence is 14 residues long. CDR1 and CDR2 (germline): MNHEY, SMNVEV (reference sequence). Trimming took 0 bases from V and 2 from J, leaving 5 bases between them. In nucleotides, the CDR3 is TGTGCCAGCAGTTTATCAGGGACCTACAATGAGCAGTTCTTC. It codes for CASSLSGTYNEQFF.

This clone appeared a single time. The CDR3 sequence: CASSFFSGTVQETQYF. CDR3 sequence (DNA): TGTGCCAGCAGTTTTTTCTCCGGGACAGTACAAGAGACCCAGTACTTC. The chain recombines TRBV27 with TRBJ2-5, with 7 bases that match TRBD1. Germline trimming cut 3 bases from V and 2 bases from J; bases unmatched to any gene: 9. Per germline, CDR1 MNHEY and CDR2 SMNVEV (reference sequence). This CDR3 comprises 16 residues.

This chain joins TRBV18 and TRBJ1-2, with 8 nucleotides matching TRBD1. CDR1 is KGHSH, CDR2 LQKENI, per germline. The CDR3 is 15 residues long. Losses at the gene ends were 0 bases for V and 8 bases for J; bases not matched to a gene: 8. The CDR3 spells CASSPPGQVLEGYTF. The CDR3 DNA reads as TGTGCCAGCTCACCACCGGGACAGGTCCTCGAGGGCTACACCTTC.

The J gene is TRBJ2-3, the V gene TRBV5-4; no firm D call. Trimming took 4 bases from V and 5 from J, leaving 14 bases between them. The CDR3 runs to 14 residues. Germline V CDR1 and CDR2: SGHNT, YYREEE (reference sequence). The CDR3 DNA follows: TGTGCCAGCAGCCGCCCCCCTACCGAAGATACGCAGTATTTT. This gives the protein CASSRPPTEDTQYF.

This chain joins TRBV2 and TRBJ2-3, with 8 bases aligning to TRBD2. The V gene's germline CDR1 is SNHLY and CDR2 FYNNEI. The CDR3 extends over 14 amino acids. The J segment lost 0 bases and the V segment lost 9 bases, leaving 5 bases of the junction unmatched. CDR3 bases: TGTGCCAGGACTAGCGCGTCTAGCACAGATACGCAGTATTTT. As protein: CARTSASSTDTQYF.

The chain uses TRBV19 and TRBJ2-6, with D possibly being TRBD1 or TRBD2 (7 bases each). Germline V gene sequence: CDR1 LNHDA, CDR2 SQIVND (reference sequence). The CDR3 is 16 residues long. The germline V and J ends were trimmed by 6 bases and 4 bases, with 16 bases remaining between them. The CDR3 region is CASRARGGLGANVLTF. The CDR3 DNA reads TGTGCCAGTAGAGCCAGGGGGGGTTTAGGGGCCAACGTCCTGACTTTC.

V is TRBV7-6 and J is TRBJ2-7; weak D call: TRBD2 (5 bases). V lost 3 bases, J lost 7 bases, and 25 bases lay in between. Germline lookup yields CDR1 SGHVS and CDR2 FNYEAQ. CDR3 length equals 17 residues. In DNA form, the CDR3 reads TGTGCCAGCAGCTTGGCCCCACCCGCGGGTGGGCGAGAAGAGCAGTACTTC. This encodes CASSLAPPAGGREEQYF. Filled out from reference TRBV7-6 and TRBJ2-7, the complete variable domain reads GAGVSQSPRYKVTKRGQDVALRCDPISGHVSLYWYRQALGQGPEFLTYFNYEAQQDKSGLPNDRFSAERPEGSISTLTIQRTEQRDSAMYRCASSLAPPAGGREEQYFGPGTRLTVT.

About this clone itself: Other DNA sequences from this sample encode an identical CDR3 as well. The V call is TRBV29-1, the J call TRBJ2-3; D remains ambiguous. Trimming removed 0 bases at V and 1 base at J, with 2 bases between. This CDR3 comprises 12 residues. The germline CDR1 and CDR2 sequences are SQVTM and ANQGSEA. The CDR3 nucleotides are TGCAGCGTTGAAGAAGGCACAGATACGCAGTATTTT. Protein: CSVEEGTDTQYF.

The chain recombines TRBV10-3 with TRBJ2-5, with 11 bases identical to TRBD1. The length of the CDR3 is 14 residues. V shed 6 bases, J shed 4 bases, and the junction held 4 bases outside the gene matches. Germline V gene sequence: CDR1 ENHRY, CDR2 SYGVKD. This CDR3 reads CAIRTDRGLETQYF. The CDR3 bases are TGTGCCATCAGGACGGACAGGGGGCTAGAGACCCAGTACTTC.

J is TRBJ2-7 and V is TRBV18; D gene ambiguous. V was trimmed by 6 bases and J by 0 bases, leaving 15 bases between them. The V gene's germline CDR1 is KGHSH and CDR2 LQKENI. The CDR3 totals 15 residues. The CDR3 is CASSPTYSSSYEQYF. The CDR3 DNA sequence: TGTGCCAGCTCTCCCACATACTCAAGCTCCTACGAGCAGTACTTC.

The rearrangement joins TRBV5-1 to TRBJ2-7; D remains unclear. This CDR3 is 14 amino acids long. In germline, CDR1 is SGHRS, CDR2 YFSETQ. Between the trimmed V and J ends, which lost 2 bases and 1 base, there was a span of 10 bases. CDR3 amino acids: CASSFSGESYEQYF. The CDR3 DNA follows: TGCGCCAGCAGCTTCTCGGGTGAGTCCTACGAGCAGTACTTC. Full variable domain (remainder filled in from reference TRBV5-1 and TRBJ2-7): KAGVTQTPRYLIKTRGQQVTLSCSPISGHRSVSWYQQTPGQGLQFLFEYFSETQRNKGNFPGRFSGRQFSNSRSEMNVSTLELGDSALYLCASSFSGESYEQYFGPGTRLTVT.

The chain employs TRBV7-6 and TRBJ2-2; no clear D. The CDR3 runs to 11 residues. Germline V lookup: CDR1 SGHVS, CDR2 FNYEAQ. The V and J ends lost 4 bases and 3 bases respectively, with 0 bases between them. The CDR3 loop is CASSYTGELFF. The CDR3 DNA follows: TGTGCCAGCAGCTACACCGGGGAGCTGTTTTTT.

This chain uses TRBV4-2 with TRBJ1-3; D call uncertain. V lost 0 bases to trimming and J lost 5 bases, with 11 bases between them. CDR3 length: 15 residues. CDR1 is LGHNA and CDR2 is YNFKEQ in the germline V gene. The CDR3 DNA is TGTGCCAGCAGCCAAGAAAGGGTTCCGAGAAACACCATATATTTT. Encoded protein: CASSQERVPRNTIYF.

The chain couples TRBV9 to TRBJ2-5; 7 nucleotides agree with TRBD1. V shed 3 bases and J 3 bases; nucleotides not matched to a gene: 2. Germline V gene data show CDR1 as SGDLS and CDR2 as YYNGEE. The CDR3 extends over 13 amino acids. CDR3 coding DNA: TGTGCCAGCAGCGGGGACAGCGAAGAGACCCAGTACTTC. Its translation is CASSGDSEETQYF.

The chain joins TRBV25-1 to TRBJ2-3; 7 bases align to TRBD2. This CDR3 spans 14 amino acids. V shed 5 bases, J shed 4 bases, and the junction held 6 bases outside the gene matches. Germline loops: CDR1 MGHDK, CDR2 SYGVNS. The CDR3: CASSWREYSDTQYF. The CDR3 region has the DNA TGTGCCAGCAGTTGGCGGGAGTACTCAGATACGCAGTATTTT.

The chain is built from TRBV7-2 and TRBJ2-7, with 8 bases aligning to TRBD2. CDR3 length equals 14 residues. Looked up from germline, CDR1 is SGHTA and CDR2 is FQGNSA. V was clipped by 5 bases and J by 4 bases; unmatched bases: 7. CDR3 nucleotides: TGTGCCAGCAGCGACAAGGGACTAGTTTACGAGCAGTACTTC. Residues: CASSDKGLVYEQYF.

The chain employs TRBV11-2 and TRBJ1-1; D may be TRBD1 (5 bases). Germline loops: CDR1 SGHAT, CDR2 FQNNGV. Trimming cost V 4 bases and J 1 base, with 7 bases left between them. CDR3 length equals 13 residues. In nucleotides, the CDR3 is TGTGCCAGCAGCTCGGGGGGGAACACTGAAGCTTTCTTT. As protein: CASSSGGNTEAFF.

The rearrangement links TRBV2 to TRBJ1-2; perhaps TRBD1 as D (6 bases). CDR1 SNHLY and CDR2 FYNNEI come from the germline V gene. With 3 bases removed from V and 3 bases from J, the gap between germline ends came to 23 bases. The CDR3 contains 18 residues. The CDR3 nucleotides are TGTGCCAGCAGTGATAGGAGAGATGGGACATCGGACCACTATGGCTACACCTTC. It yields the protein CASSDRRDGTSDHYGYTF.